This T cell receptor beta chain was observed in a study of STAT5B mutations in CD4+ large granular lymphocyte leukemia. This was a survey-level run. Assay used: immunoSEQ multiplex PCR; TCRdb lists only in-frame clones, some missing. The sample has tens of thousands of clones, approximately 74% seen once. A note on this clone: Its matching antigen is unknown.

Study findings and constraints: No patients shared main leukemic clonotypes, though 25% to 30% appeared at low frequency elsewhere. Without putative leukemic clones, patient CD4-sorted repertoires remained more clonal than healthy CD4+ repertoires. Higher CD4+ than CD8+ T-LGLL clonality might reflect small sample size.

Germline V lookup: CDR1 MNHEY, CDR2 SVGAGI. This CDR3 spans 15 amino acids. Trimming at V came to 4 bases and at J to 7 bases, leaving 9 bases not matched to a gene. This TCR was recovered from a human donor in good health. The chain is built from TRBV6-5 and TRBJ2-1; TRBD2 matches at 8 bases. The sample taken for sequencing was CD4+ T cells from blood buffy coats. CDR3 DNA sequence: TGTGCCAGCAGTTCCTCGGGAGGGCCGGTTAATGAGCAGTTCTTC. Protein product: CASSSSGGPVNEQFF.